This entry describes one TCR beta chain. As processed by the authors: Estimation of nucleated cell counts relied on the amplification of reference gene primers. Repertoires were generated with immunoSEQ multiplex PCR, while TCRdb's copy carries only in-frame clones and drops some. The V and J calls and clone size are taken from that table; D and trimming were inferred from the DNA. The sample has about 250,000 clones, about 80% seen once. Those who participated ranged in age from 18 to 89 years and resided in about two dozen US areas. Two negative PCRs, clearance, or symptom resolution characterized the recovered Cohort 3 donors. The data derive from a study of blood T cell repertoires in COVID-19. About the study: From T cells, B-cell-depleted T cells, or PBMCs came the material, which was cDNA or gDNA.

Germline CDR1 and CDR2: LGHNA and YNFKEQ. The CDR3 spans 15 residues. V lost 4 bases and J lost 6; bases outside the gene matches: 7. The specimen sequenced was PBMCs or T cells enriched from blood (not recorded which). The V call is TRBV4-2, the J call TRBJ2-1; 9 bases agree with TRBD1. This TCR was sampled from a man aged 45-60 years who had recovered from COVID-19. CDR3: CASSPTGTGSNEQFF. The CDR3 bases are TGTGCCAGCAGCCCGACCGGGACAGGGAGCAATGAGCAGTTCTTC.